The rows below give T cell receptor beta chains drawn from one sample of a study of control samples from healthy donors and cancer patients. Generated by immunoSEQ multiplex PCR, the TCRdb table keeps only in-frame clones and is missing some. The sample comprises fewer than 200,000 clones, over 85% of which are singletons, and 1.4% rests with the top ten. Specimen: blood. Receptor source: a young man in good health. The CDR3 runs from the conserved cysteine through the conserved F or W. The order of the fields is V gene, D gene, J gene, CDR3 length, clone size, CDR3 DNA, CDR3 protein. A D gene is named only where the DNA matches it firmly. Clone size appears in some rows only: once, few, many, or a class for an expanded clone.

v_call: TRBV28; d_call: NA; j_call: TRBJ1-1; cdr3_length: 8; clone_size: NA; cdr3_nt: TGTGCCAGCAGCCCCCTCTTCTTT; cdr3_aa: CASSPLFF
v_call: TRBV6-4; d_call: NA; j_call: TRBJ1-1; cdr3_length: 13; clone_size: NA; cdr3_nt: TGTGCCAGCAGCCGGGAGGTGAACACTGAAGCTTTCTTT; cdr3_aa: CASSREVNTEAFF
v_call: TRBV5-4; d_call: NA; j_call: TRBJ2-7; cdr3_length: 12; clone_size: once; cdr3_nt: TGTGCCAGCAGCCCCTGGGGTAACGAGCAGTACTTC; cdr3_aa: CASSPWGNEQYF
v_call: TRBV13; d_call: TRBD1; j_call: TRBJ2-1; cdr3_length: 14; clone_size: NA; cdr3_nt: TGTGCCAGCAGCATCCGGACAGGGGCCAATGAGCAGTTCTTC; cdr3_aa: CASSIRTGANEQFF
v_call: TRBV11-2; d_call: NA; j_call: TRBJ1-3; cdr3_length: 11; clone_size: NA; cdr3_nt: TGTGCCAGCAGCTCTGGAAACACCATATATTTT; cdr3_aa: CASSSGNTIYF
v_call: TRBV6-1; d_call: TRBD1; j_call: TRBJ1-5; cdr3_length: 15; clone_size: NA; cdr3_nt: TGTGCCAGCAGTGAATTAGGGACAGCGGGTCAGCCCCAGCATTTT; cdr3_aa: CASSELGTAGQPQHF
v_call: TRBV9; d_call: NA; j_call: TRBJ1-2; cdr3_length: 14; clone_size: few; cdr3_nt: TGTGCCAGCAGCGTAGCGCAGGGTGGCTATGGCTACACCTTC; cdr3_aa: CASSVAQGGYGYTF
v_call: TRBV3-1/TRBV3-2; d_call: NA; j_call: TRBJ2-5; cdr3_length: 14; clone_size: NA; cdr3_nt: TGTGCCAGCAGCCAAGATCGATCAGGGGAGACCCAGTACTTC; cdr3_aa: CASSQDRSGETQYF
v_call: TRBV2; d_call: TRBD1; j_call: TRBJ2-7; cdr3_length: 14; clone_size: NA; cdr3_nt: TGTGCCAGTAGGACAGGGAAAATCTCCTACGAGCAGTACTTC; cdr3_aa: CASRTGKISYEQYF
v_call: TRBV2; d_call: NA; j_call: TRBJ2-5; cdr3_length: 13; clone_size: NA; cdr3_nt: TGTGCCAGCAGACGCACTAGAGAAGAGACCCAGTACTTC; cdr3_aa: CASRRTREETQYF
v_call: TRBV29-1; d_call: NA; j_call: TRBJ1-1; cdr3_length: 13; clone_size: NA; cdr3_nt: TGCAGCTCTAGGGAACAGTTGAACACTGAAGCTTTCTTT; cdr3_aa: CSSREQLNTEAFF
v_call: TRBV5-6; d_call: NA; j_call: TRBJ2-2; cdr3_length: 12; clone_size: NA; cdr3_nt: TGTGCCAGCAGCTTAAGTACCGGGGAGCTGTTTTTT; cdr3_aa: CASSLSTGELFF
v_call: TRBV5-1; d_call: NA; j_call: TRBJ1-1; cdr3_length: 13; clone_size: NA; cdr3_nt: TGCGCCAGCCGGGCCAAGGTGAACACTGAAGCTTTCTTT; cdr3_aa: CASRAKVNTEAFF
v_call: TRBV5-1; d_call: NA; j_call: TRBJ1-1; cdr3_length: 15; clone_size: NA; cdr3_nt: TGCGCCAGCAGCTTGGCCAGCTTCGGGAACACTGAAGCTTTCTTT; cdr3_aa: CASSLASFGNTEAFF
v_call: TRBV27; d_call: NA; j_call: TRBJ1-6; cdr3_length: 15; clone_size: NA; cdr3_nt: TGTGCCAGCAGTTCGTCTGGACTGGGAGATGAACCCCTCCACTTT; cdr3_aa: CASSSSGLGDEPLHF
v_call: TRBV15; d_call: TRBD1; j_call: TRBJ2-2; cdr3_length: 16; clone_size: NA; cdr3_nt: TGTGCCACCAGCAGAGAAACAGGGGGCCACACCGGGGAGCTGTTTTTT; cdr3_aa: CATSRETGGHTGELFF
v_call: TRBV2; d_call: TRBD2; j_call: TRBJ2-1; cdr3_length: 17; clone_size: NA; cdr3_nt: TGTGCCAGCAGTGAGGTAGCGGGAGGGCCTTACTACAATGAGCAGTTCTTC; cdr3_aa: CASSEVAGGPYYNEQFF
v_call: TRBV10-3; d_call: NA; j_call: TRBJ2-1; cdr3_length: 16; clone_size: NA; cdr3_nt: TGTGCCATCCCGTCAATAGGGCGGGGTACCTACAATGAGCAGTTCTTC; cdr3_aa: CAIPSIGRGTYNEQFF
v_call: TRBV6-5; d_call: TRBD1; j_call: TRBJ2-3; cdr3_length: 14; clone_size: NA; cdr3_nt: TGTGCCAGCAGTTACTCGAGGACAGGGTTTGCGCAGTATTTT; cdr3_aa: CASSYSRTGFAQYF
v_call: TRBV28; d_call: NA; j_call: TRBJ2-2; cdr3_length: 14; clone_size: NA; cdr3_nt: TGTGCCAGCAGTCCCCGACTGAACACCGGGGAGCTGTTTTTT; cdr3_aa: CASSPRLNTGELFF
v_call: TRBV7-8; d_call: NA; j_call: TRBJ2-7; cdr3_length: 17; clone_size: NA; cdr3_nt: TGTGCCAGCAGCTTAGAACTACCGGGGCCACCACCTTACGAGCAGTACTTC; cdr3_aa: CASSLELPGPPPYEQYF
v_call: TRBV19; d_call: TRBD1; j_call: TRBJ1-1; cdr3_length: 14; clone_size: NA; cdr3_nt: TGTGCCAGTACCCTGACAGGGGGCGCGGGTGAAGCTTTCTTT; cdr3_aa: CASTLTGGAGEAFF
v_call: TRBV7-2; d_call: NA; j_call: TRBJ1-1; cdr3_length: 15; clone_size: NA; cdr3_nt: TGTGCCAGCAGCTTATGGGGGTTGGGGAACACTGAAGCTTTCTTT; cdr3_aa: CASSLWGLGNTEAFF
v_call: TRBV5-1; d_call: TRBD1; j_call: TRBJ1-2; cdr3_length: 15; clone_size: NA; cdr3_nt: TGCGCCAGCAGCTCCGGGACAGGGGGCGTCTATGGCTACACCTTC; cdr3_aa: CASSSGTGGVYGYTF
v_call: TRBV5-1; d_call: TRBD2; j_call: TRBJ2-3; cdr3_length: 15; clone_size: NA; cdr3_nt: TGCGCCAGCAGCTTTAGCGGGGGGGCGGTAGATACGCAGTATTTT; cdr3_aa: CASSFSGGAVDTQYF
v_call: TRBV13; d_call: NA; j_call: TRBJ2-4; cdr3_length: 15; clone_size: NA; cdr3_nt: TGTGCCAGCAGCTTAGGGGGAAAGGGCCCCGACATTCAGTACTTC; cdr3_aa: CASSLGGKGPDIQYF
v_call: TRBV14; d_call: NA; j_call: TRBJ2-3; cdr3_length: 16; clone_size: NA; cdr3_nt: TGTGCCAGCAGCCCTCCCGGGACTTTAGCTATGAATACGCAGTATTTT; cdr3_aa: CASSPPGTLAMNTQYF
v_call: TRBV27; d_call: NA; j_call: TRBJ2-7; cdr3_length: 14; clone_size: NA; cdr3_nt: TGTGCCAGCAGTTTTGGGATTTCCTCCTACGAGCAGTACTTC; cdr3_aa: CASSFGISSYEQYF
v_call: TRBV5-1; d_call: NA; j_call: TRBJ2-3; cdr3_length: 13; clone_size: NA; cdr3_nt: TGCGCCAGCAGCTTGGCCGGCCGGAGTTCGCAGTATTTT; cdr3_aa: CASSLAGRSSQYF
v_call: TRBV27; d_call: NA; j_call: TRBJ1-1; cdr3_length: 13; clone_size: NA; cdr3_nt: TGTGCCAGCAGTTACCGACTAGGCACTGAAGCTTTCTTT; cdr3_aa: CASSYRLGTEAFF
v_call: TRBV30; d_call: TRBD1; j_call: TRBJ1-5; cdr3_length: 13; clone_size: NA; cdr3_nt: TGTGCCTGGAAGAAACAGGGGCTTCAGCCCCAGCATTTT; cdr3_aa: CAWKKQGLQPQHF
v_call: TRBV5-5; d_call: TRBD2; j_call: TRBJ2-5; cdr3_length: 14; clone_size: NA; cdr3_nt: TGTGCCAGCAGCTCTAGCGGGGGAGGTGAGACCCAGTACTTC; cdr3_aa: CASSSSGGGETQYF
v_call: TRBV4-1; d_call: NA; j_call: TRBJ2-5; cdr3_length: 18; clone_size: few; cdr3_nt: TGCGCCAGCAGCCAAGATCTTGTGGGGGGCCCAATTCAAGAGACCCAGTACTTC; cdr3_aa: CASSQDLVGGPIQETQYF